These 17 T cell receptor beta chains originate from one sample sequenced in a study of blood T cell repertoires in COVID-19. Assay: immunoSEQ multiplex PCR; the TCRdb copy retains only in-frame clones and omits some. Of about 180,000 clones in the sample, 86% are singletons; the top ten hold less than 25%. The source material was peripheral blood. Receptors originate from a man between 65 and 85 years old with active or convalescent COVID-19.

This chain links TRBV12-5 with TRBJ1-2; 7 bases line up with TRBD1. V shed 5 bases and J 8 bases; nucleotides not matched to a gene: 8. The germline V gene encodes CDR1 LGHNT and CDR2 FRNRAP. The CDR3 length is 13 residues. Here the CDR3 DNA reads TGTGCTAGTGGTACAGGGGCTTCGAGGGGCTACACCTTC. Translation gives CASGTGASRGYTF. The full variable domain, in which reference TRBV12-5 and TRBJ1-2 provide the parts outside the CDR3, is DARVTQTPRHKVTEMGQEVTMRCQPILGHNTVFWYRQTMMQGLELLAYFRNRAPLDDSGMPKDRFSAEMPDATLATLKIQPSEPRDSAVYFCASGTGASRGYTFGSGTRLTVV.

This chain connects TRBV7-2 to TRBJ2-2, with D possibly matching TRBD1 (6 bases). CDR1 SGHTA and CDR2 FQGNSA come from the germline V gene. CDR3 length: 15 amino acids. V was pared by 5 bases and J by 3 bases, with 13 bases between. The CDR3 coding sequence is TGTGCCAGCAGCATCGCAGGGGTCTACACCGGGGAGCTGTTTTTT. Its translation: CASSIAGVYTGELFF.

The sample holds one count of this clone. This chain uses TRBV25-1 with TRBJ2-2; D is undetermined. The CDR3 is 15 residues long. V lost 0 bases and J lost 4, with 9 bases in between. From germline, CDR1 is MGHDK and CDR2 SYGVNS. The CDR3 DNA follows: TGTGCCAGCAGTGAATATAGAACAGCCACCGGGGAGCTGTTTTTT. Translating it yields CASSEYRTATGELFF.

The rearrangement joins TRBV5-8 to TRBJ1-2; D possibly corresponds to TRBD1 (6 bases). Germline V gives CDR1 SGHTS, CDR2 YDEGEE. The CDR3 totals 14 residues. Between the trimmed V and J ends, which lost 4 bases and 11 bases, there was a span of 21 bases. The CDR3 nucleotides read TGTGCCAGCAGCACCTGGACAGTTTTTTTTTGGTACACCTTC. It yields the protein CASSTWTVFFWYTF.

This chain uses TRBV19 with TRBJ1-1, with TRBD1 as a possible D gene (5 bases). The CDR3 loop spans 15 amino acids. CDR1 is LNHDA and CDR2 is SQIVND in the germline V gene (reference sequence). Trimming removed 2 bases from V and 4 bases from J, with 14 bases in between. CDR3 region: CASSINRGGVTEAFF. The CDR3 coding sequence is TGTGCCAGTAGTATAAATCGGGGAGGGGTCACTGAAGCTTTCTTT.

The J gene is TRBJ2-1, the V gene TRBV25-1; 9 bases match TRBD2. V shed 5 bases and J 4 bases; nucleotides not matched to a gene: 9. CDR3 length equals 16 residues. Germline V CDR1 and CDR2: MGHDK, SYGVNS. CDR3 in amino acids: CASSPLAGVLYNEQFF. In DNA, the CDR3 is TGTGCCAGCAGTCCTTTAGCGGGGGTTTTGTACAATGAGCAGTTCTTC. Full variable domain (rest looked up from reference TRBV25-1 and TRBJ2-1): EADIYQTPRYLVIGTGKKITLECSQTMGHDKMYWYQQDPGMELHLIHYSYGVNSTEKGDLSSESTVSRIRTEHFPLTLESARPSHTSQYLCASSPLAGVLYNEQFFGPGTRLTVL.

This rearrangement joins TRBV2 to TRBJ1-2; possibly TRBD1 for D (5 bases). Trimming removed 7 bases from V and 2 bases from J, with 11 bases in between. The CDR3 has 13 residues. Germline CDR1 SNHLY, CDR2 FYNNEI. The CDR3 coding sequence is TGTGCCAGCACTCCCCAGGGAAACTATGGCTACACCTTC. Protein: CASTPQGNYGYTF.

The chain carries TRBV12-3 or TRBV12-4 and TRBJ2-7, with TRBD1 matching 7 bases. The CDR3 totals 12 residues. V was pared by 6 bases and J by 6 bases, with 5 bases of the junction left unmatched. Written as DNA, the CDR3 is TGTGCCAGCAGGCAAGACAGGGCCGAGCAGTACTTC. This encodes CASRQDRAEQYF.

Comment on this clone: The junction departs from the called germline gene at one end, perhaps through a read error. The chain carries TRBV7-7 and TRBJ2-5; tentative D call: TRBD1 (6 bases). The germline CDR1 and CDR2 sequences are SSHAT and FNYEAQ (reference sequence). This CDR3 region has 13 residues. The CDR3 here is CASSLDRQETQYF. CDR3 bases: TGTGCTAGCAGCTTGGACAGACAAGAGACCCAGTACTTC. The whole variable domain, filled in from reference TRBV7-7 and TRBJ2-5, reads GAGVSQSPRYKVTKRGQDVTLRCDPISSHATLYWYQQALGQGPEFLTYFNYEAQPDKSGLPSDRFSAERPEGSISTLTIQRTEQRDSAMYRCASSLDRQETQYFGPGTRLLVL.

The gene calls are TRBV7-6 and TRBJ2-7, with TRBD1 matching over 7 bases. The germline gives CDR1 SGHVS, CDR2 FNYEAQ. This CDR3 is 15 amino acids long. J was trimmed by 3 bases and V by 5 bases; bases with no gene match: 10. CDR3 residues: CASSLTRDSGYEQYF. The DNA for the CDR3 is TGTGCCAGCAGCCTGACCCGGGACAGTGGCTACGAGCAGTACTTC.

The chain links TRBV10-3 to TRBJ1-5; 9 nucleotides agree with TRBD1. With 2 bases clipped from V and 1 base from J, the junction kept 6 bases outside the gene matches. CDR3 length: 17 residues. Germline V lookup: CDR1 ENHRY, CDR2 SYGVKD. CDR3 in DNA: TGTGCCATCAGTGAGACGTCGGGACAGGGAAGCAATCAGCCCCAGCATTTT. Encoded protein: CAISETSGQGSNQPQHF.

The chain has TRBV9 and TRBJ1-3; no clear D gene. The V and J ends lost 3 bases and 0 bases respectively, with 10 bases between them. This CDR3 is 15 amino acids long. Looked up from germline, CDR1 is SGDLS and CDR2 is YYNGEE. In nucleotides, the CDR3 is TGTGCCAGCAGCGAAAGACATAGCTCTGGAAACACCATATATTTT. Protein sequence: CASSERHSSGNTIYF.

This chain links TRBV6-5 with TRBJ2-2; D call uncertain. Looked up from germline, CDR1 is MNHEY and CDR2 is SVGAGI. Trimming pared 0 bases from V and 5 bases from J, leaving 4 bases between. The CDR3 spans 13 residues. CDR3 DNA: TGTGCCAGCAGTTACTCCGGGACCGGGGAGCTGTTTTTT. Protein product: CASSYSGTGELFF.

The CDR3 DNA is TGCGCCAGCAGCCAAGCCGGGACAGAAGATGGCTACACCTTC. It yields the protein CASSQAGTEDGYTF. The chain links TRBV5-1 to TRBJ1-2, with TRBD1 matching over 7 bases. This CDR3 region has 14 residues. Germline lookup yields CDR1 SGHRS and CDR2 YFSETQ. V shed 4 bases and J 6 bases; nucleotides not matched to a gene: 9.

The CDR3 region is CASSSLAGETGELFF. The CDR3 bases are TGTGCCAGCAGTTCACTAGCGGGGGAGACCGGGGAGCTGTTTTTT. The J gene is TRBJ2-2, the V gene TRBV6-5; 11 nucleotides line up with TRBD2. The CDR3 covers 15 residues. Per germline, CDR1 MNHEY and CDR2 SVGAGI. V trimming: 4 bases; J trimming: 5 bases; junction bases outside the gene matches: 3.

This rearrangement joins TRBV2 to TRBJ1-4; D unresolved. Deletions cut 6 bases from V and 5 bases from J, with 16 bases between. The CDR3 spans 15 residues. The germline gives CDR1 SNHLY, CDR2 FYNNEI. CDR3 loop: CASSREDPENEKLFF. CDR3 DNA sequence: TGTGCCAGCAGCCGGGAGGATCCTGAGAATGAAAAACTGTTTTTT. Together with reference TRBV2 and TRBJ1-4, the CDR3 gives the full variable domain: EPEVTQTPSHQVTQMGQEVILRCVPISNHLYFYWYRQILGQKVEFLVSFYNNEISEKSEIFDDQFSVERPDGSNFTLKIRSTKLEDSAMYFCASSREDPENEKLFFGSGTQLSVL.

The V call is TRBV7-2, the J call TRBJ1-2; no definite D call. CDR3 length equals 14 residues. The germline gives CDR1 SGHTA, CDR2 FQGNSA. V lost 4 bases and J 2 bases, leaving 11 bases between the germline ends. CDR3 nucleotides: TGTGCCAGCAGCTCGCGGAGTTTCAACTATGGCTACACCTTC. The encoded protein is CASSSRSFNYGYTF.